Below are 26 T cell receptor beta chains sequenced from a single sample in a study of blood T cell repertoires in COVID-19. TCRdb's table, derived via immunoSEQ multiplex PCR, lists solely in-frame clones and lacks some. The sample records 100,000 to 150,000 clones, roughly nine tenths being singletons. Source material: peripheral blood. The receptors shown here come from a man aged 45 to 65 with COVID-19, enrolled during active disease.

The chain carries TRBV9 and TRBJ1-1; a weak D match, TRBD1 (6 bases). From germline, CDR1 is SGDLS and CDR2 YYNGEE. This CDR3 region has 12 residues. V was trimmed by 3 bases and J by 7 bases, leaving 10 bases between them. The CDR3 DNA reads as TGTGCCAGCAGCGCCCCCAGGGGTGAAGCTTTCTTT. Its protein is CASSAPRGEAFF.

CDR3 sequence reads: CASSYPQGPYNEQFF. CDR3 nucleotides: TGTGCCAGCAGTTATCCCCAGGGGCCATACAATGAGCAGTTCTTC. The V gene is TRBV6-6, the J gene TRBJ2-1; tentatively, D is TRBD1 (6 bases). This CDR3 contains 15 residues. Germline CDR1 reads MNHNY; CDR2 reads SVGAGI (reference sequence). V was clipped by 3 bases and J by 4 bases, with 13 bases between them.

This sequence joins TRBV29-1 and TRBJ2-2; 8 nucleotides agree with TRBD1. Germline loops: CDR1 SQVTM, CDR2 ANQGSEA. The CDR3 is 13 residues long. The ends lost 7 bases at V and 4 bases at J; junction bases unmatched: 5. CDR3 nucleotide sequence: TGCAGCGCACGGACAGGGACCACCGGGGAGCTGTTTTTT. Amino acids: CSARTGTTGELFF.

The CDR3 region is CASSSQGAGKTKYTGELFF. CDR3 nucleotides: TGTGCCAGCAGCTCACAGGGGGCAGGAAAAACTAAGTACACCGGGGAGCTGTTTTTT. The chain recombines TRBV7-2 with TRBJ2-2; 9 bases match TRBD1. The V and J ends lost 4 bases and 3 bases, in that order; junction bases with no gene match: 15. The CDR3 totals 19 residues. Germline CDR1 and CDR2: SGHTA and FQGNSA.

The chain employs TRBV7-9 and TRBJ1-6; D not certain. Germline CDR1 SEHNR, CDR2 FQNEAQ (reference sequence). This CDR3 has 12 amino acids. The germline V and J ends were trimmed by 5 bases and 4 bases, with 3 bases remaining between them. The CDR3 DNA reads as TGTGCCAGCAGCCTATATAATTCACCCCTCCACTTT. This encodes CASSLYNSPLHF. Complete variable domain (other parts from reference TRBV7-9 and TRBJ1-6): DTGVSQNPRHKITKRGQNVTFRCDPISEHNRLYWYRQTLGQGPEFLTYFQNEAQLEKSRLLSDRFSAERPKGSFSTLEIQRTEQGDSAMYLCASSLYNSPLHFGNGTRLTVT.

The gene calls are TRBV7-3 and TRBJ2-2, with D unclear. The CDR3 runs 13 residues. Trimming left V 4 bases short and J 4 bases short, with 7 bases between. Germline V lookup: CDR1 SGHTA, CDR2 FQGTGA. CDR3 amino acids: CASSSIATGELFF. CDR3 coding DNA: TGTGCCAGCAGCTCAATAGCCACCGGGGAGCTGTTTTTT.

V gene TRBV7-9 combines with J gene TRBJ1-6; TRBD1 is a possible D gene (5 bases). Looked up from germline, CDR1 is SEHNR and CDR2 is FQNEAQ (reference sequence). The CDR3 totals 15 residues. V lost 1 base and J lost 7, with 11 bases in between. Written as DNA, the CDR3 is TGTGCCAGCAGCTTAGAGGGGATGGGGAATTCACCCCTCCACTTT. Translated: CASSLEGMGNSPLHF.

The chain recombines TRBV14 with TRBJ2-2; possibly TRBD2 for D (5 bases). Trimming cost V 1 base and J 7 bases, with 10 bases left between them. Germline CDR1 and CDR2: SGHDN and FVKESK. The CDR3 totals 14 residues. CDR3 protein: CASSQVLANGELFF. Written as DNA, the CDR3 is TGTGCCAGCAGCCAAGTCCTAGCAAACGGGGAGCTGTTTTTT.

This clone has just one count. The rearrangement links TRBV19 to TRBJ2-2; 10 bases fit TRBD2. After removal of 2 bases from V and 6 bases from J, the junction contained 9 bases not matched to a gene. The CDR3 contains 17 residues. Germline V gives CDR1 LNHDA, CDR2 SQIVND (reference sequence). This CDR3 is CASSIMNLAGVAGELFF. The CDR3 DNA reads TGTGCCAGTAGTATAATGAACCTAGCGGGAGTTGCCGGGGAGCTGTTTTTT.

The rearrangement uses TRBV6-6 and TRBJ1-2; no clear D. The CDR3 consists of 12 residues. V was pared by 6 bases and J by 4 bases, with 9 bases between. Germline V gene data show CDR1 as MNHNY and CDR2 as SVGAGI (reference sequence). CDR3: CASSLDGYGYTF. Written as DNA, the CDR3 is TGTGCCAGCAGCCTAGACGGCTATGGCTACACCTTC.

The chain combines TRBV7-9 with TRBJ1-2; 8 bases align to TRBD1. J was trimmed by 8 bases and V by 5 bases; bases with no gene match: 4. Germline CDR1 SEHNR, CDR2 FQNEAQ (reference sequence). This CDR3 is 12 amino acids long. CDR3 protein: CASSQGQGGYTF. CDR3 in DNA: TGTGCCAGCAGCCAAGGACAGGGCGGCTACACCTTC.

This chain connects TRBV2 to TRBJ1-4; weak D call: TRBD1 (5 bases). The CDR3 totals 18 residues. Germline V gene sequence: CDR1 SNHLY, CDR2 FYNNEI. Trimming left V 7 bases short and J 1 base short, with 22 bases between. The CDR3 DNA follows: TGTGCCAGCATTCTTTATGACAGTCCACACGGAACTAATGAAAAACTGTTTTTT. Residues: CASILYDSPHGTNEKLFF.

CDR3 sequence (DNA): TGTGCCAGCAGCTTAAGTGTTAGCGGGCCTCAAGAGACCCAGTACTTC. It encodes CASSLSVSGPQETQYF. J is TRBJ2-5 and V is TRBV11-2, with TRBD2 matching over 7 bases. The CDR3 runs to 16 residues. Germline V gene lookup returns CDR1 SGHAT and CDR2 FQNNGV. Losses at the gene ends were 2 bases for V and 2 bases for J; bases not matched to a gene: 8.

CDR3 in DNA: TGTGCCAGCAGCGCGAATCCGGGTAGCGGGAAAGCCTACGAGCAGTACTTC. It yields the protein CASSANPGSGKAYEQYF. The J gene is TRBJ2-7, the V gene TRBV9; 8 bases line up with TRBD2. The CDR3 is 17 amino acids. CDR1 and CDR2 (germline): SGDLS, YYNGEE. Unmatched junction bases numbered 13, after V lost 3 bases and J lost 2 bases.

This chain joins TRBV5-1 and TRBJ1-6; TRBD1 agrees at 7 bases. The germline gives CDR1 SGHRS, CDR2 YFSETQ. The CDR3 covers 15 residues. Losses at the gene ends were 0 bases for V and 5 bases for J; bases not matched to a gene: 2. CDR3 sequence: CASSLAGTDNSPLHF. The DNA for the CDR3 is TGCGCCAGCAGCTTGGCCGGGACAGATAATTCACCCCTCCACTTT.

There are a few counts of this clone. The V and J genes are TRBV25-1 and TRBJ2-1, with 10 bases aligning to TRBD1. The CDR3 has 15 amino acids. V was clipped by 4 bases and J by 2 bases; unmatched bases: 2. Germline assignment: CDR1 MGHDK and CDR2 SYGVNS. The CDR3 loop reads CASSGTGGPYNEQFF. The DNA of the CDR3 is TGTGCCAGCAGTGGGACAGGGGGACCCTACAATGAGCAGTTCTTC. The variable domain in full, with the rest retrieved from reference TRBV25-1 and TRBJ2-1, is EADIYQTPRYLVIGTGKKITLECSQTMGHDKMYWYQQDPGMELHLIHYSYGVNSTEKGDLSSESTVSRIRTEHFPLTLESARPSHTSQYLCASSGTGGPYNEQFFGPGTRLTVL.

This chain connects TRBV6-6 to TRBJ2-7, with 9 bases aligning to TRBD2. Losses at the gene ends were 6 bases for V and 0 bases for J; bases not matched to a gene: 6. The CDR3 covers 15 residues. Germline CDR1 and CDR2: MNHNY and SVGAGI (reference sequence). The DNA for the CDR3 is TGTGCCAGCAGCCGAAGCGGGGGGAACTCCTACGAGCAGTACGTC. This sequence encodes CASSRSGGNSYEQYV.

This chain links TRBV5-1 with TRBJ2-3; D might be TRBD1 (5 bases). Trimming removed 0 bases at V and 4 bases at J, with 9 bases between. This CDR3 is built from 14 residues. CDR1 SGHRS and CDR2 YFSETQ come from the germline V gene. DNA of the CDR3: TGCGCCAGCAGCTTGGGGCAGGGTGCAGATACGCAGTATTTT. It codes for CASSLGQGADTQYF.

The chain links TRBV28 to TRBJ1-4; 7 bases match TRBD1. V dropped 8 bases and J dropped 7; count of bases not matched to a gene: 4. The germline V gene encodes CDR1 MDHEN and CDR2 SYDVKM. This CDR3 spans 12 amino acids. The CDR3 region has the DNA TGTGCCAGCTCCGGACAGGTTGAAAAACTGTTTTTT. This sequence encodes CASSGQVEKLFF.

This clone was seen a few times. The chain carries TRBV30 and TRBJ1-1; 7 bases match TRBD1. V dropped 3 bases and J dropped 4; count of bases not matched to a gene: 5. Germline CDR1 is GTSNPN and CDR2 is SVGIG (reference sequence). The CDR3 runs to 13 residues. CDR3 DNA sequence: TGTGCCTGGAGACAGGGGAGTAGCACTGAAGCTTTCTTT. Its protein is CAWRQGSSTEAFF.

The rearrangement uses TRBV9 and TRBJ2-7, with D tentatively TRBD1 (6 bases). This CDR3 is built from 15 residues. V lost 0 bases to trimming and J lost 1 base, with 11 bases between them. The germline V gene encodes CDR1 SGDLS and CDR2 YYNGEE. The CDR3 sequence: CASSVGGGFSYEQYF. The CDR3 nucleotides are TGTGCCAGCAGCGTAGGAGGGGGATTTTCCTACGAGCAGTACTTC.

The chain links TRBV10-3 to TRBJ2-6; tentative D call: TRBD1 (5 bases). Trimming cost V 2 bases and J 4 bases, with 12 bases left between them. There are 16 residues in the CDR3. Germline-derived CDR1 and CDR2 are ENHRY and SYGVKD. DNA of the CDR3: TGTGCCATCAGTGAGAATAGGGGTGGAGGGGCCAACGTCCTGACTTTC. Translating it yields CAISENRGGGANVLTF.

This clone occurred a few times. V usage is TRBV5-1 and J usage is TRBJ2-7; tentative D call: TRBD1 (5 bases). The germline gives CDR1 SGHRS, CDR2 YFSETQ. CDR3 length: 14 amino acids. V lost 4 bases and J 0 bases, leaving 11 bases between the germline ends. The CDR3 reads CASSPLGHSYEQYF. CDR3 DNA sequence: TGCGCCAGCAGCCCCCTTGGACACTCCTACGAGCAGTACTTC.

In this sample, this clone turned up a few times. The chain has TRBV4-1 and TRBJ1-2, with D hard to call. The V end was cut by 0 bases, the J end by 4 bases, with 12 bases between. This CDR3 is 15 amino acids long. Germline CDR1 MGHRA, CDR2 YSYEKL. The CDR3 loop is CASSQDGDESYGYTF. The CDR3 nucleotides read TGCGCCAGCAGCCAAGACGGAGACGAGAGCTATGGCTACACCTTC.

The chain uses TRBV28 and TRBJ1-4; TRBD1 might be the D (5 bases). The CDR3 loop spans 15 amino acids. Trimming removed 7 bases from V and 8 bases from J, with 20 bases in between. Germline CDR1 and CDR2: MDHEN and SYDVKM. CDR3 sequence: CASTSPRGISEKLFF. The CDR3 nucleotides are TGTGCCAGCACTTCACCCCGGGGGATATCCGAAAAACTGTTTTTT.

V usage is TRBV28 and J usage is TRBJ2-2; TRBD2 agrees at 7 bases. The junction had 6 bases not matched to a gene; V was cut back by 6 bases and J by 5 bases. Germline V gene lookup returns CDR1 MDHEN and CDR2 SYDVKM. There are 14 residues in the CDR3. The CDR3 nucleotides read TGTGCCAGCAGCAGGGCTAGCGGTACCGGGGAGCTGTTTTTT. Amino acid sequence: CASSRASGTGELFF.